The clone carrying this TCR beta chain was detected ten times or more. The antigen remains unidentified. CDR1 and CDR2 (germline): SGHRS, YFSETQ. The CDR3 runs 17 residues. V shed 4 bases and J shed 0 bases, with 14 bases lying between them. The sample originates from a study of early T cells in non-severe SARS-CoV-2 infection. About the research overall: RNA in bulk from unsorted whole blood was sequenced, and chains were unpaired. Whole-study findings and limits: Lookups in VDJdb leaned toward anti-spike CD8 responses and missed private and CD4 specificities.

Attachment of unique molecular identifiers was made to individual cDNA molecules. MiXCR, applied by TCRdb to the 5' RACE reads, yields one record per CDR3 protein. This sample has tens of thousands of distinct CDR3 sequences, with 6% to 9.5% found just once. The chain carries TRBV5-1 and TRBJ2-6; D perhaps matches TRBD1 (6 bases). The sequences come from whole blood, collected at baseline. The receptor was derived from an adult who was a healthcare worker with PCR-confirmed SARS-CoV-2 infection or an uninfected control (not recorded which). CDR3 nucleotide sequence: TGCGCCAGCAGCCTGAGACAGGTTTACTCTGGGGCCAACGTCCTGACTTTC. Translation gives CASSLRQVYSGANVLTF.